The entry below describes one T cell receptor beta chain. Its specificity is not known. The data originate from a study of blood T cells in healthy people across ages. Study observations and caveats: Unknown donor CMV status possibly confounded expanded clonotype changes.

A sample-barcoded 5' primer and a J-beta primer mix were used in a second PCR of roughly 6 to 12 cycles. In TCRdb, the 5' RACE reads were re-called with MiXCR into one record per CDR3 protein. Of approximately 730,000 distinct CDR3 sequences listed, 53% were seen once; the top ten hold about two fifths. The germline V gene encodes CDR1 LGHDT and CDR2 YNNKEL (reference sequence). The CDR3 is 15 residues long. Trimming left V 4 bases short and J 0 bases short, with 12 bases between. Drawing of peripheral blood yielded ten milliliters from each donor. This receptor was identified in an elderly man in good health. Sequenced: blood. The J gene is TRBJ2-5, the V gene TRBV3-1; D may be TRBD1 (6 bases). The CDR3, as DNA: TGTGCCAGCAGCCCGCTTACAGGGAACCAAGAGACCCAGTACTTC. It is translated as CASSPLTGNQETQYF.